A selection of T cell receptor beta chains follows, all from one sample in a study of shared clonotypes between healthy human individuals. Produced via immunoSEQ multiplex PCR; TCRdb's table is partial and in-frame only. The table lists 2 million to 3 million clones, roughly nine tenths of them singletons. The sample was naive CD4+ T cells sorted from blood. These receptors were taken from a man younger than 30 in good health. CDR3s include the opening cysteine and the closing phenylalanine or tryptophan. A D gene is named only where the DNA matches it firmly. Expanded clones are given a class, and other clones once, few, many or no size at all.

j_call clone_size v_call d_call cdr3_aa cdr3_nt
TRBJ2-5 . TRBV9 TRBD1 CASSVAPDRGEETQYF TGTGCCAGCAGCGTAGCCCCGGACAGGGGAGAGGAGACCCAGTACTTC
TRBJ1-5 . TRBV10-3 TRBD1 CAISPQQGTSNQPQHF TGTGCCATCAGTCCCCAACAGGGGACCAGCAATCAGCCCCAGCATTTT
TRBJ2-3 . TRBV7-6 . CASSLMASADTQYF TGTGCCAGCAGCTTGATGGCTAGTGCTGATACGCAGTATTTT
TRBJ2-2 . TRBV2 . CASGRDGPTTGELFF TGTGCCAGCGGGCGGGACGGACCCACCACCGGGGAGCTGTTTTTT
TRBJ2-7 . TRBV9 TRBD2 CASSPQEGLAASYEQYF TGTGCCAGCAGCCCCCAAGAGGGACTAGCGGCTTCCTACGAGCAGTACTTC
TRBJ1-1 . TRBV5-1 . CASTGGLLNTEAFF TGCGCCAGCACCGGGGGCCTTTTGAACACTGAAGCTTTCTTT
TRBJ2-1 once TRBV27 TRBD2 CASSFVSGADGSEQFF TGTGCCAGCAGTTTCGTTAGCGGGGCGGACGGATCTGAGCAGTTCTTC
TRBJ1-6 . TRBV30 . CAWSVRHRETPLHF TGTGCCTGGAGTGTACGGCACCGTGAGACGCCCCTCCACTTT
TRBJ2-1 . TRBV10-3 . CAISIEAGSYNEQFF TGTGCCATCTCAATTGAGGCCGGGTCATACAATGAGCAGTTCTTC
TRBJ2-3 . TRBV9 . CASSVEVPDTQYF TGTGCCAGCAGCGTAGAGGTCCCGGATACGCAGTATTTT
TRBJ2-6 . TRBV12-2 . CASRFLRVWQSSGANVLTF TGTGCAAGTCGCTTCCTGCGCGTGTGGCAAAGTTCTGGGGCCAACGTCCTGACTTTC
TRBJ2-7 once TRBV27 TRBD1 CASRASGQGLEQYF TGTGCCAGCAGAGCCTCTGGACAGGGGCTCGAGCAGTACTTT
TRBJ2-1 once TRBV6-1 . CASRGTSSYNEQFF TGTGCCAGCAGGGGGACAAGCTCCTACAATGAGCAGTTCTTC
TRBJ2-1 . TRBV9 TRBD2 CASSVGLGFGASGDNEQFF TGTGCCAGCAGCGTAGGATTAGGATTTGGAGCTAGCGGCGACAATGAGCAGTTCTTC
TRBJ2-5 . TRBV9 TRBD1 CASSVGMPGTGQETQYF TGTGCCAGCAGCGTAGGTATGCCAGGGACAGGCCAAGAGACCCAGTACTTC
TRBJ2-7 . TRBV6-5 TRBD2 CASSYTRLAGAYEQYF TGTGCCAGCAGTTACACCCGACTAGCGGGAGCCTACGAGCAGTACTTC
TRBJ1-5 . TRBV30 . CAWSQPMGKKLNQPQHF TGTGCCTGGAGTCAGCCAATGGGGAAAAAATTGAATCAGCCCCAGCATTTT
TRBJ2-5 . TRBV5-1 TRBD1 CASSSGQGARETQYF TGCGCCAGCAGCTCGGGACAGGGGGCCCGGGAGACCCAGTACTTC
TRBJ2-7 . TRBV6-6 . CATTDSPPDEQYF TGTGCCACCACCGACTCCCCCCCCGACGAGCAGTACTTC
TRBJ2-7 . TRBV19 . CASSSAVESYEQYF TGTGCCAGCTCCTCAGCGGTGGAATCCTACGAGCAGTACTTC
TRBJ2-7 few TRBV25-1 . CASSESQPSPEQYF TGTGCCAGCAGTGAAAGTCAGCCCTCGCCCGAGCAGTACTTC
TRBJ2-5 . TRBV7-9 TRBD1 CASSLSQGRETQYF TGTGCCAGCAGCCTATCACAGGGGCGAGAGACCCAGTACTTC